This entry lists 21 T cell receptor beta chains sequenced from one sample in a study of OX40 agonist ivuxolimab in advanced cancers. TCRdb's copy holds only in-frame clones and misses some; the assay was immunoSEQ multiplex PCR. Seen here are some 42,000 clones, 75% to 90% observed once, and the top ten hold 4.7%. Sample: CD4+ or CD8+ T cells sorted from blood, taken in a trial of the OX40 agonist ivuxolimab. Every receptor here comes from an adult with an advanced solid tumor such as melanoma, head and neck, liver or kidney cancer.

The chain carries TRBV13 and TRBJ2-5, with D possibly called TRBD1 or TRBD2 (6 bases each). CDR1 and CDR2 from the germline V gene are PRHDT and FYEKMQ (reference sequence). The germline V and J ends were trimmed by 3 bases and 3 bases, with 14 bases remaining between them. This CDR3 spans 15 amino acids. The CDR3 protein is CASSLGTGAKETQYF. For the CDR3, the DNA is TGTGCCAGCAGCTTGGGTACGGGGGCAAAAGAGACCCAGTACTTC.

V and J are TRBV30 and TRBJ1-3; D not resolved. Trimming took off 2 bases at V and 2 bases at J, with 19 bases between the two ends. The V gene's germline CDR1 is GTSNPN and CDR2 SVGIG (reference sequence). The CDR3 totals 17 residues. The CDR3 DNA follows: TGTGCCTGGAGTCCCAAATTACCAATTCCTACTGGAAACACCATATATTTT. Protein: CAWSPKLPIPTGNTIYF.

This chain connects TRBV5-1 to TRBJ2-7; TRBD1 aligns across 7 bases. This CDR3 is built from 14 residues. Germline lookup yields CDR1 SGHRS and CDR2 YFSETQ. J lost 2 bases, V lost 4 bases, and 6 bases had no gene match. The CDR3 sequence is CASSQGTVPYEQYF. The CDR3 nucleotides read TGCGCCAGCAGCCAAGGGACAGTTCCCTACGAGCAGTACTTC.

This chain joins TRBV27 and TRBJ2-3; TRBD2 matches 8 bases. The CDR3 spans 15 residues. Per germline, CDR1 MNHEY and CDR2 SMNVEV (reference sequence). The V segment lost 0 bases and the J segment 7 bases; nucleotides outside the gene matches: 6. The CDR3 nucleotides read TGTGCCAGCAGTTTATCCGGGGGGGACTTAAATACGCAGTATTTT. It encodes CASSLSGGDLNTQYF.

This chain uses TRBV28 with TRBJ2-5, with D perhaps matching TRBD1 or TRBD2 (6 bases each). CDR1 and CDR2 from the germline V gene are MDHEN and SYDVKM. The CDR3 is 17 residues long. Trimming cost V 2 bases and J 0 bases, with 16 bases left between them. In DNA form, the CDR3 reads TGTGCCAGCAGTTTAGGGGGGCGCGGACAATACCAAGAGACCCAGTACTTC. It specifies CASSLGGRGQYQETQYF.

V usage is TRBV7-2 and J usage is TRBJ1-3; D possibly corresponds to TRBD1 (6 bases). This CDR3 has 15 residues. The germline CDR1 and CDR2 sequences are SGHTA and FQGNSA. V shed 5 bases and J shed 0 bases, with 11 bases lying between them. The CDR3 region is CASSLQGFSGNTIYF. As DNA, the CDR3 is TGTGCCAGCAGCCTACAGGGTTTCTCTGGAAACACCATATATTTT.

J is TRBJ2-2 and V is TRBV27; TRBD2 matches at 10 bases. V gave up 2 bases and J gave up 6 bases; unmatched junction bases: 6. Germline V gene data show CDR1 as MNHEY and CDR2 as SMNVEV (reference sequence). The CDR3 length is 16 residues. DNA for the CDR3: TGTGCCAGCAGTTTAACTAGCGGGGTAGAATCCGGGGAGCTGTTTTTT. This codes for CASSLTSGVESGELFF.

The chain joins TRBV7-2 to TRBJ1-1, with D hard to call. V gave up 2 bases and J gave up 3 bases, with 16 bases separating them. CDR1 is SGHTA and CDR2 is FQGNSA in the germline V gene. CDR3 length: 16 residues. CDR3 region: CASSLPGGDADTEAFF. CDR3 in DNA: TGTGCCAGCAGCTTACCGGGTGGGGATGCGGACACTGAAGCTTTCTTT.

CDR3 protein: CASSPGTGAYEQYF. CDR3 sequence (DNA): TGTGCCAGCAGCCCCGGGACAGGGGCCTACGAGCAGTACTTC. The chain carries TRBV5-4 and TRBJ2-5; 10 bases are shared with TRBD1. Near its end, the DNA agrees better with TRBJ2-7, so the J call may be wrong. CDR1 and CDR2 from the germline V gene are SGHNT and YYREEE (reference sequence). This CDR3 region has 14 residues.

The chain uses TRBV6-1 and TRBJ1-5, with 7 bases lining up with TRBD1. Unmatched junction bases numbered 7, after V lost 3 bases and J lost 2 bases. The CDR3 spans 16 residues. Germline V CDR1 and CDR2: MNHNS, SASEGT. The CDR3 region is CASSDRIGGGNQPQHF. The CDR3 coding sequence is TGTGCCAGCAGTGATAGGATAGGGGGCGGCAATCAGCCCCAGCATTTT.

The chain joins TRBV18 to TRBJ1-5; 8 bases map to TRBD1. Trimming removed 6 bases from V and 3 bases from J; junction bases left unmatched: 7. The germline CDR1 and CDR2 sequences are KGHSH and LQKENI. The CDR3 is 15 amino acids. DNA of the CDR3: TGTGCCAGCTCCCCCTCAGGGGGCCACAATCAGCCCCAGCATTTT. Its protein is CASSPSGGHNQPQHF.

CDR3 sequence reads: CASSLKGQGYEQFF. CDR3 coding DNA: TGTGCCAGCAGCTTAAAGGGACAGGGTTATGAGCAGTTCTTC. V gene TRBV7-8 combines with J gene TRBJ2-1; 9 bases map to TRBD1. V trimming: 2 bases; J trimming: 8 bases; junction bases outside the gene matches: 4. Germline lookup yields CDR1 SGHVS and CDR2 FQNEAQ. This CDR3 region has 14 residues.

J is TRBJ2-7 and V is TRBV11-2; the match to TRBD1 covers 7 bases. CDR3 length equals 14 residues. With V trimmed by 3 bases and J by 1 base, 3 bases remained unmatched. Germline V gene sequence: CDR1 SGHAT, CDR2 FQNNGV. Here the CDR3 reads CASSFGDRSYEQYF. In DNA, the CDR3 is TGTGCCAGCAGCTTCGGGGACAGATCCTACGAGCAGTACTTC.

On this clone: The sample has other DNA sequences that encode this CDR3 too. V is TRBV7-9 and J is TRBJ1-2; the D gene is possibly TRBD1 (6 bases). The CDR3 is made up of 13 amino acids. Trimming took off 3 bases at V and 8 bases at J, with 13 bases between the two ends. Germline CDR1 SEHNR, CDR2 FQNEAQ (reference sequence). CDR3 sequence reads: CASSFGEGGGYTF. The CDR3 bases are TGTGCCAGCAGCTTCGGAGAGGGGGGGGGCTACACCTTC.

This chain connects TRBV5-1 to TRBJ1-1; no definite D call. With 0 bases removed from V and 1 base from J, the gap between germline ends came to 4 bases. Per germline, CDR1 SGHRS and CDR2 YFSETQ. This CDR3 has 13 amino acids. DNA of the CDR3: TGCGCCAGCAGCTTGGACAGGAACACTGAAGCTTTCTTT. Translating it yields CASSLDRNTEAFF. Looking up the rest from reference TRBV5-1 and TRBJ1-1 gives the full variable domain: KAGVTQTPRYLIKTRGQQVTLSCSPISGHRSVSWYQQTPGQGLQFLFEYFSETQRNKGNFPGRFSGRQFSNSRSEMNVSTLELGDSALYLCASSLDRNTEAFFGQGTRLTVV.

This rearrangement joins TRBV19 to TRBJ2-1, with 13 bases identical to TRBD2. The CDR3 has 22 residues. Germline CDR1 reads LNHDA; CDR2 reads SQIVND (reference sequence). The junction had 23 bases not matched to a gene; V was cut back by 6 bases and J by 3 bases. The CDR3 is CASSLRGRGLAGAIPRYNEQFF. In DNA, the CDR3 is TGTGCCAGTAGCCTTAGGGGGCGTGGACTAGCGGGAGCTATTCCTCGCTACAATGAGCAGTTCTTC.

This sequence joins TRBV4-1 and TRBJ2-2; D may match TRBD1 or TRBD2 (5 bases each). V lost 0 bases to trimming and J lost 4 bases, with 18 bases between them. Germline lookup yields CDR1 MGHRA and CDR2 YSYEKL. CDR3 length: 18 residues. DNA for the CDR3: TGCGCCAGCAGCCAAGATGATTCGGGGTACGGGACCACCGGGGAGCTGTTTTTT. This codes for CASSQDDSGYGTTGELFF.

This chain connects TRBV27 to TRBJ1-1, with a weak D call TRBD1 (5 bases). Germline lookup yields CDR1 MNHEY and CDR2 SMNVEV (reference sequence). The V and J ends lost 3 bases and 5 bases respectively, with 13 bases between them. This CDR3 is 14 amino acids long. As DNA, the CDR3 is TGTGCCAGCAGTTTCGCAGGAGGGGTAACTGAAGCTTTCTTT. This codes for CASSFAGGVTEAFF.

This clone was seen a single time. This chain uses TRBV28 with TRBJ1-2; D unclear. The germline V and J ends were trimmed by 3 bases and 6 bases, with 17 bases remaining between them. The germline V gene has CDR1 MDHEN and CDR2 SYDVKM. The CDR3 has 15 residues. CDR3 amino acids: CASSLPTEGIDGYTF. For the CDR3, the DNA is TGTGCCAGCAGTTTGCCAACGGAGGGAATCGATGGCTACACCTTC.

The rearrangement joins TRBV9 to TRBJ2-1; D is ambiguous. Trimming removed 0 bases at V and 5 bases at J, with 9 bases between. The CDR3 length is 14 residues. The germline CDR1 and CDR2 sequences are SGDLS and YYNGEE. The CDR3 is CASSVVPENNEQFF. CDR3 in DNA: TGTGCCAGCAGCGTAGTTCCGGAGAACAATGAGCAGTTCTTC.

The chain combines TRBV11-2 with TRBJ1-2; the D is unclear. V was clipped by 7 bases and J by 1 base, with 19 bases between them. Germline V gene sequence: CDR1 SGHAT, CDR2 FQNNGV. The CDR3 loop spans 16 amino acids. In nucleotides, the CDR3 is TGTGCCAGCACCTATCCAAGGAGAGGGCTTAACTATGGCTACACCTTC. It specifies CASTYPRRGLNYGYTF.